A selection of T cell receptor beta chains follows, all from one sample in a study of a mutant IDH1 vaccine in newly diagnosed glioma. No cognate antigen is known for these TCRs. The data were produced by immunoSEQ multiplex PCR, yet TCRdb's version contains in-frame clones alone and is incomplete. The table lists around 60,000 clones, roughly 81% of them singletons. The sequencing used PBMCs, collected from a glioma patient whose treatment included an IDH1 peptide vaccine. Receptors were obtained from a man aged 35-49 years with glioma. The CDR3 runs from the conserved cysteine through the conserved F or W. The D gene is left open where the match is weak. Clone size is not always given. Where it is, it says once, few, many or a class for expanded clones.

d_call: NA
v_call: TRBV4-3
j_call: TRBJ2-2
cdr3_length: 14
clone_size: NA
cdr3_nt: TGCGCCAGCAGCCAAATATTGGAGGTCGGGGAGCTGTTTTTT
cdr3_aa: CASSQILEVGELFF

d_call: NA
v_call: TRBV4-2
j_call: TRBJ2-3
cdr3_length: 17
clone_size: once
cdr3_nt: TGTGCCAGCAGCCAGGAGGACCTAGGCCAGGCCACAGATACGCAGTATTTT
cdr3_aa: CASSQEDLGQATDTQYF

d_call: NA
v_call: TRBV7-8
j_call: TRBJ2-5
cdr3_length: 11
clone_size: few
cdr3_nt: TGTGCCAGCAGCTATCAAGAGACCCAGTACTTC
cdr3_aa: CASSYQETQYF

d_call: TRBD1
v_call: TRBV7-8
j_call: TRBJ1-5
cdr3_length: 14
clone_size: NA
cdr3_nt: TGTGCCAGCAGCTCTCGGACAGGGGATCAGCCCCAGCATTTT
cdr3_aa: CASSSRTGDQPQHF

d_call: TRBD2
v_call: TRBV11-2
j_call: TRBJ2-1
cdr3_length: 16
clone_size: NA
cdr3_nt: TGTGCCAGCAGCCCCCGGGAAGCGGGGGGATTCAATGAGCAGTTCTTC
cdr3_aa: CASSPREAGGFNEQFF

d_call: NA
v_call: TRBV18
j_call: TRBJ2-5
cdr3_length: 15
clone_size: NA
cdr3_nt: TGTGCCAGCTCACGGGACTTCCAAAGTGGGGAGACCCAGTACTTC
cdr3_aa: CASSRDFQSGETQYF

d_call: TRBD1
v_call: TRBV27
j_call: TRBJ1-2
cdr3_length: 18
clone_size: NA
cdr3_nt: TGTGCCAGCAGTTTATATAGACAGGGGCGGGCCGGGCGCTATGGCTACACCTTC
cdr3_aa: CASSLYRQGRAGRYGYTF

d_call: TRBD2
v_call: TRBV4-3
j_call: TRBJ2-1
cdr3_length: 16
clone_size: NA
cdr3_nt: TGCGCCAGCAGCTGGATTGGGAGCGGGGGTCACAATGAGCAGTTCTTC
cdr3_aa: CASSWIGSGGHNEQFF

d_call: NA
v_call: TRBV4-2
j_call: TRBJ2-5
cdr3_length: 16
clone_size: NA
cdr3_nt: TGTGCCAGCAGCCAAGCCTGGGGCAGGGATCAAGAGACCCAGTACTTC
cdr3_aa: CASSQAWGRDQETQYF

d_call: TRBD1
v_call: TRBV19
j_call: TRBJ2-7
cdr3_length: 14
clone_size: NA
cdr3_nt: TGTGCCAGTAAAGGGGGCAGGGGGCTCTACGAGCAGTACTTC
cdr3_aa: CASKGGRGLYEQYF

d_call: NA
v_call: TRBV5-1
j_call: TRBJ2-3
cdr3_length: 15
clone_size: few
cdr3_nt: TGCGCCAGCAGCCGACTGCCTAGCGGCACAGATACGCAGTATTTT
cdr3_aa: CASSRLPSGTDTQYF

d_call: NA
v_call: TRBV6-1
j_call: TRBJ2-2
cdr3_length: 16
clone_size: few
cdr3_nt: TGTGCCAGCAGTGAAACGAGGGGTTCATTCACCGGGGAGCTGTTTTTT
cdr3_aa: CASSETRGSFTGELFF

d_call: TRBD1
v_call: TRBV10-1
j_call: TRBJ2-7
cdr3_length: 11
clone_size: NA
cdr3_nt: TGCGCCAGCAGACAGGGGGACGAGCAGTACTTC
cdr3_aa: CASRQGDEQYF

d_call: NA
v_call: TRBV14
j_call: TRBJ2-1
cdr3_length: 17
clone_size: NA
cdr3_nt: TGTGCCAGCAGCCAAGATGTGCACAGTTTTCTTAACAATGAGCAGTTCTTC
cdr3_aa: CASSQDVHSFLNNEQFF

d_call: NA
v_call: TRBV2
j_call: TRBJ1-4
cdr3_length: 13
clone_size: few
cdr3_nt: TGTGCCAGCAGGGGAATGTTACAGGAAAAACTGTTTTTT
cdr3_aa: CASRGMLQEKLFF

d_call: TRBD1
v_call: TRBV6-1
j_call: TRBJ2-1
cdr3_length: 13
clone_size: few
cdr3_nt: TGTGCCAGTGTGGGACAGGGCAAGCATGAGCAGTTCTTC
cdr3_aa: CASVGQGKHEQFF

d_call: TRBD1
v_call: TRBV9
j_call: TRBJ2-7
cdr3_length: 16
clone_size: NA
cdr3_nt: TGTGCCAGCAGCGTAGGTCGGTCGGACAGGGGTTTGAAGCAGTACTTC
cdr3_aa: CASSVGRSDRGLKQYF

d_call: NA
v_call: TRBV19
j_call: TRBJ2-7
cdr3_length: 12
clone_size: once
cdr3_nt: TGTGCCAGTGGCCGGGGGAGCTACGAGCAGTACTTC
cdr3_aa: CASGRGSYEQYF

d_call: NA
v_call: TRBV5-1
j_call: TRBJ2-2
cdr3_length: 14
clone_size: NA
cdr3_nt: TGCGCCAGCAGCTTGGATCCGGTAAAGGGGGAGCTGTTTTTT
cdr3_aa: CASSLDPVKGELFF

d_call: NA
v_call: TRBV9
j_call: TRBJ2-7
cdr3_length: 14
clone_size: NA
cdr3_nt: TGTGCCAGCAGCGTAGGGACGGGGGCCTACGAGCAGTACTTC
cdr3_aa: CASSVGTGAYEQYF

d_call: TRBD1
v_call: TRBV5-4
j_call: TRBJ1-2
cdr3_length: 13
clone_size: NA
cdr3_nt: TGTGCCAGCAGCCAACCGAACAGGGGCGGCTACACCTTC
cdr3_aa: CASSQPNRGGYTF

d_call: NA
v_call: TRBV19
j_call: TRBJ1-2
cdr3_length: 13
clone_size: NA
cdr3_nt: TGTGCCAGTAGTATCAACAGGGACGGCGGCTACACCTTC
cdr3_aa: CASSINRDGGYTF

d_call: NA
v_call: TRBV7-2
j_call: TRBJ1-5
cdr3_length: 13
clone_size: once
cdr3_nt: TGTGCCAGCAGCTTGGGCACTTATCAGCCCCAGCATTTT
cdr3_aa: CASSLGTYQPQHF

d_call: NA
v_call: TRBV29-1
j_call: TRBJ2-5
cdr3_length: 13
clone_size: NA
cdr3_nt: TGCAGCGTAGGGACCGGGGGAGGAGAGACCCAGTACTTC
cdr3_aa: CSVGTGGGETQYF

d_call: NA
v_call: TRBV4-3
j_call: TRBJ2-6
cdr3_length: 16
clone_size: NA
cdr3_nt: TGCGCCAGCAGCCAAGAAGGACACTCTGGGGCCAACGTCCTGACTTTC
cdr3_aa: CASSQEGHSGANVLTF

d_call: TRBD2
v_call: TRBV18
j_call: TRBJ2-7
cdr3_length: 18
clone_size: NA
cdr3_nt: TGTGCCAGCTCACCACTTTCAGCGGGAGTGACACAAAGCTACGAGCAGTACTTC
cdr3_aa: CASSPLSAGVTQSYEQYF

d_call: TRBD2
v_call: TRBV7-2
j_call: TRBJ2-7
cdr3_length: 16
clone_size: once
cdr3_nt: TGTGCCAGCAGCTTAGGGGGCCGAGCGGGGAAAATCGAGCAGTACTTC
cdr3_aa: CASSLGGRAGKIEQYF

d_call: TRBD2
v_call: TRBV9
j_call: TRBJ2-3
cdr3_length: 15
clone_size: NA
cdr3_nt: TGTGCCAGCAGCGTAGAAGTGGGAGGGTCGGATACGCAGTATTTT
cdr3_aa: CASSVEVGGSDTQYF

d_call: TRBD1
v_call: TRBV14
j_call: TRBJ1-6
cdr3_length: 14
clone_size: NA
cdr3_nt: TGTGCCAGCAGCGCCACAGGGGAGAGATCACCCCTCCACTTT
cdr3_aa: CASSATGERSPLHF

d_call: NA
v_call: TRBV5-4
j_call: TRBJ2-4
cdr3_length: 17
clone_size: NA
cdr3_nt: TGTGCCAGCAGCGGACAGGTTCCAGGGGGGGCCAAAAACATTCAGTACTTC
cdr3_aa: CASSGQVPGGAKNIQYF

d_call: TRBD1
v_call: TRBV7-9
j_call: TRBJ2-3
cdr3_length: 15
clone_size: NA
cdr3_nt: TGTGCCAGCAGCTCGGGACAGAACCCTCGGTATACGCAGTATTTT
cdr3_aa: CASSSGQNPRYTQYF

d_call: NA
v_call: TRBV4-3
j_call: TRBJ1-4
cdr3_length: 18
clone_size: NA
cdr3_nt: TGCGCCAGCAGCCTCTCGGCCGCCTGGGGTGCAACTAATGAAAAACTGTTTTTT
cdr3_aa: CASSLSAAWGATNEKLFF

d_call: NA
v_call: TRBV2
j_call: TRBJ2-3
cdr3_length: 12
clone_size: NA
cdr3_nt: TGTGCCAGCAGTCTGACACCAGATACGCAGTATTTT
cdr3_aa: CASSLTPDTQYF

d_call: NA
v_call: TRBV29-1
j_call: TRBJ2-1
cdr3_length: 12
clone_size: NA
cdr3_nt: TGCAGCGTTGAATTTCAATACAATGAGCAGTTCTTC
cdr3_aa: CSVEFQYNEQFF

d_call: TRBD2
v_call: TRBV5-5
j_call: TRBJ2-3
cdr3_length: 16
clone_size: NA
cdr3_nt: TGTGCCAGCAGCTTGGAATCTAGCGGGAGGTGGGATACGCAGTATTTT
cdr3_aa: CASSLESSGRWDTQYF

d_call: TRBD2
v_call: TRBV7-2
j_call: TRBJ2-7
cdr3_length: 16
clone_size: NA
cdr3_nt: TGTGCCAGCAGCTTAGGGCGGCTAGCGGGGGGGGACGAGCAGTACTTC
cdr3_aa: CASSLGRLAGGDEQYF

d_call: NA
v_call: TRBV7-2
j_call: TRBJ1-2
cdr3_length: 15
clone_size: NA
cdr3_nt: TGTGCCAGCAGCTTAGAGTTTGGGGCCGTGGGTGGCTACACCTTC
cdr3_aa: CASSLEFGAVGGYTF

d_call: NA
v_call: TRBV14
j_call: TRBJ2-7
cdr3_length: 16
clone_size: NA
cdr3_nt: TGTGCCAGCAGCCAAAAGACTGCAGGGTTCGACTACGAGCAGTACTTC
cdr3_aa: CASSQKTAGFDYEQYF

d_call: NA
v_call: TRBV18
j_call: TRBJ1-1
cdr3_length: 13
clone_size: NA
cdr3_nt: TGTGCCAGCTCACTGGGTGGGGACACTGAAGCTTTCTTT
cdr3_aa: CASSLGGDTEAFF

d_call: NA
v_call: TRBV30
j_call: TRBJ2-7
cdr3_length: 11
clone_size: NA
cdr3_nt: TGTGCCTGGAGATTTGAAGGGGAGCAGTACTTC
cdr3_aa: CAWRFEGEQYF

d_call: TRBD1
v_call: TRBV5-1
j_call: TRBJ2-2
cdr3_length: 16
clone_size: NA
cdr3_nt: TGCGCCAGCAGCTTCCGACAGGGGCGTTGGACCGGGGAGCTGTTTTTT
cdr3_aa: CASSFRQGRWTGELFF